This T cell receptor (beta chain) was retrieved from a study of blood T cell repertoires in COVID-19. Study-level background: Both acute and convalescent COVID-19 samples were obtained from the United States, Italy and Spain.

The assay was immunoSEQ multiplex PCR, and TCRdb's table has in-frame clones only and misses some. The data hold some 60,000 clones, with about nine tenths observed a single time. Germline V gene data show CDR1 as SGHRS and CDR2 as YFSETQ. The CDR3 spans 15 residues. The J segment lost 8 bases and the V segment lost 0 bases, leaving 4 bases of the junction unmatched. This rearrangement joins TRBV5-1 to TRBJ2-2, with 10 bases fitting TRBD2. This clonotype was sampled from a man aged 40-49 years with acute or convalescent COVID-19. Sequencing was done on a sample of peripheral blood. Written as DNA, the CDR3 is TGCGCCAGCAGCTTGGACGCTAGCGGGAGTGGGGAGCTGTTTTTT. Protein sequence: CASSLDASGSGELFF.